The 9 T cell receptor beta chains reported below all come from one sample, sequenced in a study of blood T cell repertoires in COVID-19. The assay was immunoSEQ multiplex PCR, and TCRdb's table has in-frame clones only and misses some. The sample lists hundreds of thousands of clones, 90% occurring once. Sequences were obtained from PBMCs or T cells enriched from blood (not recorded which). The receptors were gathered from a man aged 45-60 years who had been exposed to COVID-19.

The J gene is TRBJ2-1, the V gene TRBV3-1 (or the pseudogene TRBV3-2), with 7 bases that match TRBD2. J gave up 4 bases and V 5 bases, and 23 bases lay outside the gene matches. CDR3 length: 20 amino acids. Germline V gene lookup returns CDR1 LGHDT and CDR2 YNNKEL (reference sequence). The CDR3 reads CASSSHFSGITTPTYNEQFF. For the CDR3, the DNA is TGTGCCAGCAGCTCCCATTTCAGCGGGATAACAACCCCTACTTACAATGAGCAGTTCTTC.

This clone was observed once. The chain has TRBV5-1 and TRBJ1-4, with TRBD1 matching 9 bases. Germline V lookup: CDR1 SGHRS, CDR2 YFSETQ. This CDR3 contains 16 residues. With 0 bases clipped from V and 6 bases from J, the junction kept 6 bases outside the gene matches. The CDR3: CASSLGDRGDDEKLFF. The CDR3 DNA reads TGCGCCAGCAGCTTGGGAGACAGGGGGGATGATGAAAAACTGTTTTTT.

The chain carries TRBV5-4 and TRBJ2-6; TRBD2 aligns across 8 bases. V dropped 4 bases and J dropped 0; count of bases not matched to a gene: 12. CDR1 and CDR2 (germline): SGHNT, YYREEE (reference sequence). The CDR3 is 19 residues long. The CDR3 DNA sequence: TGTGCCAGCAGCACTTTTAGCGGGGCTGCCGTCTCTGGGGCCAACGTCCTGACTTTC. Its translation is CASSTFSGAAVSGANVLTF. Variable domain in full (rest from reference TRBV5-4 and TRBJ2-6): ETGVTQSPTHLIKTRGQQVTLRCSSQSGHNTVSWYQQALGQGPQFIFQYYREEENGRGNFPPRFSGLQFPNYSSELNVNALELDDSALYLCASSTFSGAAVSGANVLTFGAGSRLTVL.

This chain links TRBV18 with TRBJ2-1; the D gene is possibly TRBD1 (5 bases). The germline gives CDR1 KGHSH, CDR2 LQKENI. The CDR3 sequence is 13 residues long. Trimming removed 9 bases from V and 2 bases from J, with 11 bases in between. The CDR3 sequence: CASQDIAYNEQFF. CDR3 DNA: TGTGCCAGTCAGGACATAGCCTACAATGAGCAGTTCTTC. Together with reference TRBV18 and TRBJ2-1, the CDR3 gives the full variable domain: NAGVMQNPRHLVRRRGQEARLRCSPMKGHSHVYWYRQLPEEGLKFMVYLQKENIIDESGMPKERFSAEFPKEGPSILRIQQVVRGDSAAYFCASQDIAYNEQFFGPGTRLTVL.

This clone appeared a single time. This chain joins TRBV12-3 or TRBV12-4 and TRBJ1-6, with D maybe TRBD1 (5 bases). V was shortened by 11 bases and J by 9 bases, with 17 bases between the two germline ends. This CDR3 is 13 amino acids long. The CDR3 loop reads CASGRQFRSPLHF. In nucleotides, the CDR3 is TGTGCCTCAGGGCGGCAATTCCGTTCACCCCTCCACTTT.

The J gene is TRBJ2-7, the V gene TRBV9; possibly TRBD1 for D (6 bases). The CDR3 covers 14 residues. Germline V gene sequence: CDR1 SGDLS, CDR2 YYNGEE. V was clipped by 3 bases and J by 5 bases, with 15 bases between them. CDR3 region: CASSAGTIDHEQYF. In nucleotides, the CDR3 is TGTGCCAGCAGCGCCGGGACAATAGACCACGAGCAGTACTTC.

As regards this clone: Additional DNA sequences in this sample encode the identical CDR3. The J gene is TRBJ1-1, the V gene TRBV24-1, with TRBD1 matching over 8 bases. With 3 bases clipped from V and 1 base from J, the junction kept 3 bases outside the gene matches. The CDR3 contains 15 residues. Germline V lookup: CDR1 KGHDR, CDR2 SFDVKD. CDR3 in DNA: TGTGCCACCAGTGATCCCACAGGGGGGAACACTGAAGCTTTCTTT. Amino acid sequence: CATSDPTGGNTEAFF.

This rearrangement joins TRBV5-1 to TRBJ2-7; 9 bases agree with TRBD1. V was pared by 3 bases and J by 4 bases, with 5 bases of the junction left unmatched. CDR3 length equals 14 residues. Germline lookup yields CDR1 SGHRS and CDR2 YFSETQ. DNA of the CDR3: TGCGCCAGCAGCTGGGGACAGGGAACTTACGAGCAGTACTTC. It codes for CASSWGQGTYEQYF.

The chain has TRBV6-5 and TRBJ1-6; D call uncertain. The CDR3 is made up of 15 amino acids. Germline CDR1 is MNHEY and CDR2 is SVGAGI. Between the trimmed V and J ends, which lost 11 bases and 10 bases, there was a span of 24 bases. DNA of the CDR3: TGTGCCCGCACCGAAGGTGCGGGCCCGGGATCACCCCTCCACTTT. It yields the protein CARTEGAGPGSPLHF.